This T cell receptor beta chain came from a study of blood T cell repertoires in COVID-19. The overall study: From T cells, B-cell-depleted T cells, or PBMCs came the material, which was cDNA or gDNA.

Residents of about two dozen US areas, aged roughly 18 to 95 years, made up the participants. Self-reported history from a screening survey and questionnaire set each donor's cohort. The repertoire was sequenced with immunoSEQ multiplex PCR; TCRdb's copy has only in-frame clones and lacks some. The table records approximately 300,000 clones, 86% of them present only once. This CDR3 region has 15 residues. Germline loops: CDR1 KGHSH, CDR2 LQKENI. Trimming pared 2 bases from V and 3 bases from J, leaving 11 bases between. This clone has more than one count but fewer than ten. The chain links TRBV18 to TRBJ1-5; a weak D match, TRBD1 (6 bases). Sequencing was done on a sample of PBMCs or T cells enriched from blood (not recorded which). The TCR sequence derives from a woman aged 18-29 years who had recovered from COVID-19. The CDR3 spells CASSPAGAFNQPQHF. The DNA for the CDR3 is TGTGCCAGCTCACCAGCAGGGGCCTTCAATCAGCCCCAGCATTTT.